Listed below are T cell receptor beta chains from one sample, sequenced in a study of blood T cell repertoires in COVID-19. The repertoire was sequenced with immunoSEQ multiplex PCR; TCRdb's copy has only in-frame clones and lacks some. Here the sample spans over 100,000 clones, 85% to 90% being singletons. The specimen was peripheral blood. Receptors were obtained from a man aged 50 to 60 with active or convalescent COVID-19. Each CDR3 is given with its conserved first and last residue. The D gene is left open where the match is weak. Size is omitted from some rows. Given values are once, few, many or a class for expanded clones.

v_call	d_call	j_call	clone_size	cdr3_nt	cdr3_aa
TRBV4-2	TRBD2	TRBJ2-1	NA	TGTGCCAGCAGCCAAGATTCCCCATTTAGCGGGGTTGGCTACAATGAGCAGTTCTTC	CASSQDSPFSGVGYNEQFF
TRBV6-2/TRBV6-3	TRBD2	TRBJ2-1	NA	TGTGCCAGCAGTTACTCCCTTTATTCGGGGGGACCCAATGAGCAGTTCTTC	CASSYSLYSGGPNEQFF
TRBV6-2/TRBV6-3	TRBD2	TRBJ2-3	NA	TGTGCCAGCAGCTATAGCGGGGGGGAGGAAGATACGCAGTATTTT	CASSYSGGEEDTQYF
TRBV10-3	NA	TRBJ1-3	NA	TGTGCCATCAATAGCGGAGGTGAAAACACCATATATTTT	CAINSGGENTIYF
TRBV2	NA	TRBJ2-2	NA	TGTGCCAGCAGGAGGGGGGGAAGCACCGGGGAGCTGTTTTTT	CASRRGGSTGELFF
TRBV27	TRBD1	TRBJ1-6	NA	TGTGCCAGCAGTCTCGGGACAGGGAGGGATTCACCCCTCCACTTT	CASSLGTGRDSPLHF
TRBV2	NA	TRBJ2-2	once	TGTGCCAGCAGTAACAGGGACACCGGGGAGCTGTTTTTT	CASSNRDTGELFF
TRBV10-3	NA	TRBJ1-6	NA	TGTGCCATCAGTGAGTCAGGGGCGGACTATAATTCACCCCTCCACTTT	CAISESGADYNSPLHF
TRBV28	TRBD1	TRBJ1-6	once	TGTGCCAGCAGTTTGGACCGGACAGGGGGTTATTCACCCCTCCACTTT	CASSLDRTGGYSPLHF
TRBV14	TRBD1	TRBJ1-3	NA	TGTGCCAGCAGCGAGACAGGGAAATCCGGCATATATTTT	CASSETGKSGIYF
TRBV5-6	TRBD1	TRBJ1-4	NA	TGTGCCAGCAGCCTTGGGACAGGGGGCGAAAAACTGTTTTTT	CASSLGTGGEKLFF
TRBV7-2	TRBD1	TRBJ1-4	NA	TGTGCCAGCAGCTTACAACAGGGGTGGGAAAAACTGTTTTTT	CASSLQQGWEKLFF
TRBV5-1	NA	TRBJ1-1	NA	TGCGCCAGCAGCTCCGACACTGAAGCTTTCTTT	CASSSDTEAFF
TRBV28	TRBD1	TRBJ1-5	NA	TGTGCCAGCAGTTTATTGTCCCTGAGGGGACAGGCGCCTCATCAGCCCCAGCATTTT	CASSLLSLRGQAPHQPQHF
TRBV30	NA	TRBJ2-5	NA	TGTGCCTGGAGTGTCCAGGGTCAAGAGACCCAGTACTTC	CAWSVQGQETQYF
TRBV18	NA	TRBJ2-2	NA	TGTGCCAGCTCACTCTCCGGGACTGACACCGGGGAGCTGTTTTTT	CASSLSGTDTGELFF
TRBV6-1	NA	TRBJ1-4	NA	TGTGCCAGCAGTGAAAATCCTGAGGGTGAAAAACTGTTTTTT	CASSENPEGEKLFF
TRBV10-1	NA	TRBJ2-3	few	TGCGCCAGCAGCCGGGGGATCGGCACAGATACGCAGTATTTT	CASSRGIGTDTQYF
TRBV7-8	NA	TRBJ1-6	NA	TGTGCCAGCAGCTTAAGGGAAGAGGGTAATTCACCCCTCCACTTT	CASSLREEGNSPLHF
TRBV30	NA	TRBJ1-3	NA	TGTGCCTGGCAGGTCAGCTCTGGAAACACCATATATTTT	CAWQVSSGNTIYF
TRBV6-5	NA	TRBJ1-1	NA	TGTGCCAGCAGTTCCCTGGGGGCGCTAGGCACTGAAGCTTTCTTT	CASSSLGALGTEAFF
TRBV3-1/TRBV3-2	NA	TRBJ1-4	NA	TGTGCCAGCACTCCGGGGGAAAAACTGTTTTTT	CASTPGEKLFF
TRBV6-1	TRBD1	TRBJ1-6	NA	TGTGCCAGCAGTGAACCTACGGCGACAGGGACAAATTCACCCCTCCACTTT	CASSEPTATGTNSPLHF
TRBV10-3	TRBD1	TRBJ2-2	few	TGTGCCATCAGTGATCCGGGACAGCCCACCGGGGAGCTGTTTTTT	CAISDPGQPTGELFF
TRBV9	TRBD1	TRBJ2-1	NA	TGTGCCAGCAGCTTAGGACAGGGAAATTTGCATGAGCAGTTCTTC	CASSLGQGNLHEQFF
TRBV2	TRBD2	TRBJ2-5	NA	TGTGCCAGCAGCGTTCGGGGGGTACGAGAGACCCAGTACTTC	CASSVRGVRETQYF
TRBV19	TRBD1	TRBJ1-5	NA	TGTGCCAGTAGTATTGAACAGGGGGTGTATAGCAATCAGCCCCAGCATTTT	CASSIEQGVYSNQPQHF
TRBV29-1	NA	TRBJ1-2	once	TGCAGCGCTGAGGTGGAGGGAGGATCTAACTATGGCTACACCTTC	CSAEVEGGSNYGYTF
TRBV29-1	TRBD2	TRBJ2-1	NA	TGCAGCGTTGATTTGGGGGGGACTAGCGGGGCGACGAATGAGCAGTTCTTC	CSVDLGGTSGATNEQFF
TRBV6-1	NA	TRBJ1-5	once	TGTGCCAGCAGTGTCGGGACACCTAAGCTTGGCAATCAGCCCCAGCATTTT	CASSVGTPKLGNQPQHF
TRBV3-1/TRBV3-2	TRBD2	TRBJ2-3	NA	TGTGCCAGCAGCCAAGATCTAGCGGGGGGGCCCGTAGATACGCAGTATTTT	CASSQDLAGGPVDTQYF
TRBV6-5	NA	TRBJ1-2	NA	TGTGCCAGCAGTTACTCAGCCAGGGGCCCCTATGGCTACACCTTC	CASSYSARGPYGYTF
TRBV7-2	NA	TRBJ2-1	NA	TGTGCCAGCAGCTTAAGTTTCGGGGTCGAGCAGTTCTTC	CASSLSFGVEQFF
TRBV28	TRBD1	TRBJ1-6	NA	TGTGCCAGCAGTCCCACGGACAGGTTGGATAATTCACCCCTCCACTTT	CASSPTDRLDNSPLHF
TRBV7-9	NA	TRBJ2-5	NA	TGTGCCAGCAGCAAAGGGGACTCCACAAGCGAGACCCAGTACTTC	CASSKGDSTSETQYF
TRBV7-2	NA	TRBJ1-3	NA	TGTGCCAGCAGCTTAGACGTCAATCAGGACACCATATATTTT	CASSLDVNQDTIYF
TRBV3-1/TRBV3-2	NA	TRBJ1-5	NA	TGTGCCAGCAGCCTAACAGGGCGGGATCAGCCCCAGCATTTT	CASSLTGRDQPQHF
TRBV12-5	TRBD2	TRBJ2-1	NA	TGTGCTAGTGGTTCCTGGGAGGGGAATGAGCAGTTCTTC	CASGSWEGNEQFF
TRBV29-1	NA	TRBJ2-3	NA	TGCAGCGTTCCCCGAGAGCAAACAGATACGCAGTATTTT	CSVPREQTDTQYF
TRBV6-6	TRBD1	TRBJ1-5	NA	TGTGCCAGCAGTCCTCTAATCGACAGGGAATATCCTCAGCCCCAGCATTTT	CASSPLIDREYPQPQHF
TRBV28	TRBD1	TRBJ1-5	NA	TGTGCCAGCAGAGCGCTAGGACAGGGAGGTATTAGCAATCAGCCCCAGCATTTT	CASRALGQGGISNQPQHF